This T cell receptor beta chain was profiled in a study of cytomegalovirus exposure and HLA in healthy donors. In the PCR, 60 Vbeta and 13 Jbeta primers were used. Clones were sequenced by immunoSEQ multiplex PCR, and TCRdb holds only the in-frame ones, with some missing. The repertoire includes some 150,000 clones, more than 65% of them detected once, and 6% to 6.5% sits in the top ten. CDR3 length: 15 residues. In germline, CDR1 is MGHDK, CDR2 SYGVNS. V gave up 3 bases and J gave up 4 bases; unmatched junction bases: 4. Sequenced sample: PBMCs. This chain uses TRBV25-1 with TRBJ2-5; 11 bases are shared with TRBD2. The sequence came from a middle-aged man in good health and CMV-seropositive. The CDR3 nucleotides read TGTGCCAGCAGTGACTTTGGACTAGCGGGAGAGACCCAGTACTTC. Its protein product is CASSDFGLAGETQYF.